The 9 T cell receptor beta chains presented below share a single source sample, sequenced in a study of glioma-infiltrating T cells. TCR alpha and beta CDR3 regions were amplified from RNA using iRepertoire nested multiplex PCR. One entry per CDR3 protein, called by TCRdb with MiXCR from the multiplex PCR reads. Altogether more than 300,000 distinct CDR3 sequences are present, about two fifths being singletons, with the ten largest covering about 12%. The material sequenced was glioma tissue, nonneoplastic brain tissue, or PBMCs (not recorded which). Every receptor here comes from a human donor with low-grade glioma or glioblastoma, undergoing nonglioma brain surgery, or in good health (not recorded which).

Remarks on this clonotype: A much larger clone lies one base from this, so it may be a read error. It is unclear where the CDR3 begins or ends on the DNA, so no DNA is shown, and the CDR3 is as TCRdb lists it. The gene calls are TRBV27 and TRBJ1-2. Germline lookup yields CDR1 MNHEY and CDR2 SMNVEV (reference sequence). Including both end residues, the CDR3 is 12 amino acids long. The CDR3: CATISSRYGCTF.

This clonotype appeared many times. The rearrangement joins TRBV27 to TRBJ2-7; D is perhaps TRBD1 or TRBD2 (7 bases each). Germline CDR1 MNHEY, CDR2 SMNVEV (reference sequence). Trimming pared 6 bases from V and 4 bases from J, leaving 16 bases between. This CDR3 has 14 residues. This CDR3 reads CASRRQGGRYEQYF. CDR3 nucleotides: TGTGCCAGCAGGAGACAGGGAGGGAGATACGAGCAGTACTTC.

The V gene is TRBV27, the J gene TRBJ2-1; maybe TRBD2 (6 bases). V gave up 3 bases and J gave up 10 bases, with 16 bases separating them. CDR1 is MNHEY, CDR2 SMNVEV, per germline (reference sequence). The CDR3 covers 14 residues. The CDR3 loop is CASSFVGGFHEQFF. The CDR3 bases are TGTGCCAGCAGTTTTGTGGGAGGCTTCCACGAGCAGTTCTTC.

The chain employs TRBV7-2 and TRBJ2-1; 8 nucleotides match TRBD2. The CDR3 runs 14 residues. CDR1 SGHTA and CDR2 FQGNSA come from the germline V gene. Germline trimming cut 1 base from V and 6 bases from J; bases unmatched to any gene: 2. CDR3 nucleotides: TGTGCCAGCAGCTTAGGGGGGACTAGCAATGAGCAGTTCTTC. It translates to CASSLGGTSNEQFF. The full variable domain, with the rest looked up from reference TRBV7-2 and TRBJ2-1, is GAGVSQSPSNKVTEKGKDVELRCDPISGHTALYWYRQSLGQGLEFLIYFQGNSAPDKSGLPSDRFSAERTGGSVSTLTIQRTQQEDSAVYLCASSLGGTSNEQFFGPGTRLTVL.

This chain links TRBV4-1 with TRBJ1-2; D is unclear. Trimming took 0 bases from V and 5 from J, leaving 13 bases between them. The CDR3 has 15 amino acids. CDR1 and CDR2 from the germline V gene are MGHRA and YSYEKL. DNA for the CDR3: TGCGCCAGCAGCCAAGATCCGTACGGGAATTATGGCTACACCTTC. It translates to CASSQDPYGNYGYTF.

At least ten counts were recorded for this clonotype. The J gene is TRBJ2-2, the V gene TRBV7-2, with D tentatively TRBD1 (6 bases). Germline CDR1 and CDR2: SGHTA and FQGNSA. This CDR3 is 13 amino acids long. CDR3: CASSGTTFGELFF. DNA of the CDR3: TGTGCTAGTTCCGGGACAACCTTCGGGGAGCTGTTTTTT.

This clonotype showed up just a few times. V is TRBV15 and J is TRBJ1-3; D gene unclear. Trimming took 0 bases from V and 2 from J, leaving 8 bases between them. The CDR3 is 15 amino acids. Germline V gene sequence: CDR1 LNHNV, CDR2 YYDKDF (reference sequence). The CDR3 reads CATSRDGRTGNTIYF. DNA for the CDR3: TGTGCCACCAGCAGAGACGGCAGAACTGGAAACACCATATATTTT.

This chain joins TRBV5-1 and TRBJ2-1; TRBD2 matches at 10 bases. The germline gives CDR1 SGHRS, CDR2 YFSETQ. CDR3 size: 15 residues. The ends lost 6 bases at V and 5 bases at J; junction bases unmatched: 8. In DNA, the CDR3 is TGCGCCAGCAAATTCGGACTAGCGGCCAACAATGAGCAGTTCTTC. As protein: CASKFGLAANNEQFF. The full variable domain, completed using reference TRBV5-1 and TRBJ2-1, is KAGVTQTPRYLIKTRGQQVTLSCSPISGHRSVSWYQQTPGQGLQFLFEYFSETQRNKGNFPGRFSGRQFSNSRSEMNVSTLELGDSALYLCASKFGLAANNEQFFGPGTRLTVL.

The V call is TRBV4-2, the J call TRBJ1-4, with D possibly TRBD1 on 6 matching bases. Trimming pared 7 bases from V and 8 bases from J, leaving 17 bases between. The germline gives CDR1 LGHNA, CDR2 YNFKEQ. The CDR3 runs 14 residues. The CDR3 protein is CASTLLEGGEKLFF. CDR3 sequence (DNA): TGTGCCAGCACCCTCCTTGAGGGGGGGGAAAAACTGTTTTTT.